Listed below are T cell receptor beta chains from one sample, sequenced in a study of blood T cell repertoires in COVID-19. Data came from immunoSEQ multiplex PCR; TCRdb stores just in-frame clones and leaves some out. The data hold hundreds of thousands of clones, with more than 75% observed a single time. Sequenced input: PBMCs or T cells enriched from blood (not recorded which). These receptors came from a man in his forties or fifties who had recovered from COVID-19. Each CDR3 is given with its conserved first and last residue. A D gene is named only where the DNA matches it firmly. The size of a clone is reported for some rows only, either as once, few or many, or as a class for expanded clones.

v_call: TRBV13
j_call: TRBJ1-1
d_call: TRBD1
clone_size: few
cdr3_nt: TGTGCCAGCAGCTCCGTCCCGGGACAGGGATCCACCGAGGACACTGAAGCTTTCTTT
cdr3_aa: CASSSVPGQGSTEDTEAFF

v_call: TRBV15
j_call: TRBJ1-6
d_call: NA
clone_size: NA
cdr3_nt: TGTGCCACCAGCACCCTATTCGGGATTAAGAATTCACCCCTCCACTTT
cdr3_aa: CATSTLFGIKNSPLHF

v_call: TRBV27
j_call: TRBJ2-7
d_call: NA
clone_size: NA
cdr3_nt: TGTGCCAGCAGAATGACCGGCGGCCACTACGAGCAGTACTTC
cdr3_aa: CASRMTGGHYEQYF

v_call: TRBV2
j_call: TRBJ2-1
d_call: TRBD2
clone_size: few
cdr3_nt: TGTGCCAGCAAAGGACTAGCGGGGGCAAATGAGCAGTTCTTC
cdr3_aa: CASKGLAGANEQFF

v_call: TRBV7-2
j_call: TRBJ2-7
d_call: TRBD2
clone_size: NA
cdr3_nt: TGTGCCAGCAGCTTGGGACTAGCCAGCTCCTACGAGCAGTACTTC
cdr3_aa: CASSLGLASSYEQYF

v_call: TRBV7-8
j_call: TRBJ1-1
d_call: TRBD1
clone_size: NA
cdr3_nt: TGTGCCACCACCCTACACAGGGGGAGTTTGAACACTGAAGCTTTCTTT
cdr3_aa: CATTLHRGSLNTEAFF

v_call: TRBV19
j_call: TRBJ1-5
d_call: NA
clone_size: NA
cdr3_nt: TGTGCCAGTACTGCGGTGGAGGATCAGCCCCAGCATTTT
cdr3_aa: CASTAVEDQPQHF

v_call: TRBV6-5
j_call: TRBJ2-7
d_call: TRBD1
clone_size: NA
cdr3_nt: TGTGCCACCAGTCCCCTGGGACAGGTAGCCGAGCAGTACTTC
cdr3_aa: CATSPLGQVAEQYF

v_call: TRBV7-7
j_call: TRBJ2-5
d_call: TRBD2
clone_size: NA
cdr3_nt: TGTGCTAGCAGCTTGTCTAGCGGGGGGGTTAGTGAGACCCAGTACTTC
cdr3_aa: CASSLSSGGVSETQYF

v_call: TRBV3-1/TRBV3-2
j_call: TRBJ1-5
d_call: NA
clone_size: NA
cdr3_nt: TGTGCCAGCAGCCCGGACACGTACAATCAGCCCCAGCATTTT
cdr3_aa: CASSPDTYNQPQHF

v_call: TRBV19
j_call: TRBJ1-6
d_call: TRBD1
clone_size: NA
cdr3_nt: TGTGCCTCCGGGGACAGCTCCTATAATTCACCCCTCCACTTT
cdr3_aa: CASGDSSYNSPLHF

v_call: TRBV12-3/TRBV12-4
j_call: TRBJ2-2
d_call: NA
clone_size: NA
cdr3_nt: TGTGCCAGCAGTTTATCACTCGGGGAGCTGTTTTTT
cdr3_aa: CASSLSLGELFF

v_call: TRBV15
j_call: TRBJ2-1
d_call: TRBD1
clone_size: NA
cdr3_nt: TGTGCCACCAGCAGAGGGGCCCCGAGACAGGGATTCAATGAGCAGTTCTTC
cdr3_aa: CATSRGAPRQGFNEQFF

v_call: TRBV6-5
j_call: TRBJ2-1
d_call: TRBD2
clone_size: NA
cdr3_nt: TGTGCCAGCAGTCCTTCTAGCGGGAGGAGGAATGAGCAGTTCTTC
cdr3_aa: CASSPSSGRRNEQFF

v_call: TRBV5-1
j_call: TRBJ2-3
d_call: NA
clone_size: NA
cdr3_nt: TGCGCCAGCAGCTTGGTGGCTAGCGCAGATACGCAGTATTTT
cdr3_aa: CASSLVASADTQYF

v_call: TRBV7-9
j_call: TRBJ2-7
d_call: TRBD1
clone_size: NA
cdr3_nt: TGTGCCAGCAGCTCGGCCGGGACAGGGGACGAGCAGTACTTC
cdr3_aa: CASSSAGTGDEQYF

v_call: TRBV6-5
j_call: TRBJ2-1
d_call: TRBD2
clone_size: NA
cdr3_nt: TGTGCCAGCAGTTTTTTGCGCGGGGAGGGGCCCAATGAGCAGTTCTTC
cdr3_aa: CASSFLRGEGPNEQFF

v_call: TRBV27
j_call: TRBJ1-4
d_call: NA
clone_size: NA
cdr3_nt: TGTGCCAGCAGCTTATCCCCTTCTACAGGGACGCATAATGAAAAACTGTTTTTT
cdr3_aa: CASSLSPSTGTHNEKLFF